This TCR beta chain was observed in a study of breast tumors, draining lymph nodes, adjacent tissues. Whole-study results and caveats: Compared with lymph nodes, tumors were less diverse; compared with nontumor tissue, more. The lymph node origin of tumor T cells was framed as consistent with a hypothesis, not demonstrated. The data were judged consistent with most tumor T cells coming from lymph node and expanding in tumor.

Each CDR3 protein gets one entry after TCRdb re-called the multiplex PCR reads with MiXCR. Of some 150,000 distinct CDR3 sequences in the sample, 30% to 40% were seen once. The CDR3 is 14 amino acids. Looked up from germline, CDR1 is SGHKS and CDR2 is YYEKEE (reference sequence). V shed 0 bases and J shed 3 bases, with 9 bases lying between them. The table lists this clonotype with many counts. What it binds is not known. Axillary draining lymph nodes of breast cancer patients supplied the node samples. The clonotype was recovered from a female donor with breast cancer. Some clones in this sample may be carry-over from other donors' samples. The specimen sequenced was axillary lymph node tissue. The chain uses TRBV5-5 and TRBJ1-2; D is unresolved. As DNA, the CDR3 is TGTGCCAGCAGCTTGGGCGTCGGTGACTATGGCTACACCTTC. Protein sequence: CASSLGVGDYGYTF.